The 29 T cell receptor beta chains in this list originate from one sample, sequenced in a study of blood T cell repertoires in COVID-19. Measured with immunoSEQ multiplex PCR; TCRdb has only the in-frame clones, and not every one. The repertoire holds approximately 150,000 clones, with 75% to 90% as singletons. Sequenced input: peripheral blood. These receptors all stem from a human donor in a cohort sampled during active COVID-19.

The V call is TRBV6-4, the J call TRBJ1-2; 12 bases match TRBD1. The junction had 5 bases not matched to a gene; V was cut back by 0 bases and J by 6 bases. CDR1 and CDR2 from the germline V gene are MRHNA and SNTAGT. The CDR3 runs to 16 residues. CDR3 in DNA: TGTGCCAGCAGTGACTCCCCGGGACAGGGGGCACATGGCTACACCTTC. Translation gives CASSDSPGQGAHGYTF.

The chain joins TRBV29-1 to TRBJ1-2; 9 bases line up with TRBD1. V was pared by 6 bases and J by 8 bases, with 7 bases of the junction left unmatched. The CDR3 is made up of 12 amino acids. Germline V gives CDR1 SQVTM, CDR2 ANQGSEA. CDR3 amino acids: CSVGTGNGGYTF. The DNA of the CDR3 is TGCAGCGTCGGGACAGGGAATGGGGGCTACACCTTC.

CDR3 nucleotide sequence: TGTGCCAGCAGGAGGGACTCACGGAACACTGAAGCTTTCTTT. This encodes CASRRDSRNTEAFF. J is TRBJ1-1 and V is TRBV6-5; tentatively, D is TRBD1 (5 bases). The CDR3 extends over 14 amino acids. Germline CDR1 is MNHEY and CDR2 is SVGAGI. Between the trimmed V and J ends, which lost 6 bases and 1 base, there was a span of 12 bases.

J is TRBJ2-3 and V is TRBV7-9, with D perhaps TRBD2 (7 bases). The germline V gene has CDR1 SEHNR and CDR2 FQNEAQ (reference sequence). The CDR3 consists of 16 residues. V was clipped by 5 bases and J by 4 bases, with 19 bases between them. The CDR3 DNA is TGTGCCAGCAGCCCACTGGGGGGGGGCAAAGCAGATACGCAGTATTTT. As protein: CASSPLGGGKADTQYF.

The V and J genes are TRBV3-1 (or the pseudogene TRBV3-2) and TRBJ2-3; 9 positions match TRBD1. There are 16 residues in the CDR3. Germline-derived CDR1 and CDR2 are LGHDT and YNNKEL (reference sequence). V shed 4 bases, J shed 2 bases, and the junction held 7 bases outside the gene matches. Written as DNA, the CDR3 is TGTGCCAGCAGCCCTAGACAGGGGGATTACACAGATACGCAGTATTTT. This gives the protein CASSPRQGDYTDTQYF.

The chain recombines TRBV29-1 with TRBJ2-1; 16 bases fit TRBD2. V lost 7 bases, J lost 12 bases, and 6 bases stayed unmatched. CDR3 length equals 13 residues. Germline V gene lookup returns CDR1 SQVTM and CDR2 ANQGSEA. The CDR3 reads CSAPGLAGGMQFF. CDR3 sequence (DNA): TGCAGCGCCCCGGGACTAGCGGGAGGGATGCAGTTCTTC.

The J gene is TRBJ1-1, the V gene TRBV5-4, with 8 bases matching TRBD1. J gave up 3 bases and V 0 bases, and 4 bases lay outside the gene matches. This CDR3 has 15 amino acids. Germline lookup yields CDR1 SGHNT and CDR2 YYREEE (reference sequence). CDR3 nucleotides: TGTGCCAGCAGCTTGGCCCAGACAGGGGACACTGAAGCTTTCTTT. This codes for CASSLAQTGDTEAFF.

This chain uses TRBV5-6 with TRBJ2-2; 7 bases align to TRBD2. There are 16 residues in the CDR3. Germline V gene data show CDR1 as SGHDT and CDR2 as YYEEEE. The V segment lost 0 bases and the J segment 1 base; nucleotides outside the gene matches: 3. CDR3 sequence reads: CASSLVPSGNTGELFF. The DNA of the CDR3 is TGTGCCAGCAGCTTGGTACCTAGCGGGAACACCGGGGAGCTGTTTTTT.

The rearrangement links TRBV12-5 to TRBJ2-2; TRBD2 matches at 10 bases. Germline V CDR1 and CDR2: LGHNT, FRNRAP. The CDR3 contains 15 residues. V dropped 5 bases and J dropped 9; count of bases not matched to a gene: 9. The CDR3 is CASGGGLAVRRELFF. The DNA for the CDR3 is TGTGCTAGTGGTGGAGGACTAGCGGTTCGTCGGGAGCTGTTTTTT.

The genes are TRBV30 and TRBJ1-6, with TRBD1 matching over 9 bases. The CDR3 is 14 residues long. Germline V gene data show CDR1 as GTSNPN and CDR2 as SVGIG (reference sequence). Trimming cost V 6 bases and J 6 bases; bases outside gene matches: 6. CDR3 residues: CACRRDRANSPLHF. DNA of the CDR3: TGTGCCTGCCGGAGGGACAGGGCTAATTCACCCCTCCACTTT.

This clone was picked up one time. The chain employs TRBV5-1 and TRBJ2-5, with 7 nucleotides matching TRBD1. CDR1 is SGHRS and CDR2 is YFSETQ in the germline V gene. The CDR3 is 15 residues long. Losses at the gene ends were 0 bases for V and 3 bases for J; bases not matched to a gene: 5. This CDR3 is CASSLAGTEKETQYF. The CDR3 nucleotides are TGCGCCAGCAGCTTGGCCGGGACAGAGAAAGAGACCCAGTACTTC.

The sample holds one count of this clone. The chain joins TRBV5-1 to TRBJ1-1, with TRBD1 matching over 11 bases. From germline, CDR1 is SGHRS and CDR2 YFSETQ. The CDR3 sequence is 15 residues long. The junction had 7 bases not matched to a gene; V was cut back by 4 bases and J by 5 bases. In DNA, the CDR3 is TGCGCCAGCAGCGGGGGACAGGGGGTAGGGACTGAAGCTTTCTTT. Translated: CASSGGQGVGTEAFF.

The rearrangement uses TRBV7-3 and TRBJ2-2; 8 positions match TRBD2. This CDR3 is built from 15 residues. The V and J ends lost 5 bases and 5 bases, in that order; junction bases with no gene match: 7. Germline V gene sequence: CDR1 SGHTA, CDR2 FQGTGA. The CDR3 loop reads CASSPAGLETGELFF. In DNA, the CDR3 is TGTGCCAGCAGCCCCGCGGGACTAGAAACCGGGGAGCTGTTTTTT.

V and J are TRBV5-4 and TRBJ2-6, with D possibly TRBD1 on 6 matching bases. There are 15 residues in the CDR3. Trimming stripped 3 bases from V and 1 base from J, with 8 bases between. Germline V CDR1 and CDR2: SGHNT, YYREEE (reference sequence). Here the CDR3 DNA reads TGTGCCAGCAGCTCAGGGGTTTCTGGGGCCAACGTCCTGACTTTC. Encoded protein: CASSSGVSGANVLTF.

This sequence joins TRBV7-5 and TRBJ2-7; TRBD2 was called by the table and not checked on the DNA. TRBV7-5 is labeled a pseudogene. CDR3 size: 23 residues. The CDR3 spells CARSQRLAGQVPPPKGRSYEQYV. The CDR3 bases are TGTGCCAGAAGCCAGCGACTAGCGGGGCAGGTACCACCGCCAAAGGGCCGCTCCTACGAGCAGTACGTC.

This chain uses TRBV5-1 with TRBJ1-5; D perhaps matches TRBD1 (6 bases). The CDR3 consists of 15 residues. Germline V gene lookup returns CDR1 SGHRS and CDR2 YFSETQ. V dropped 0 bases and J dropped 7 bases, with 14 bases sitting between them. The chain's CDR3 is CASSLGPGDGQPQHF. CDR3 in DNA: TGCGCCAGCAGCTTGGGGCCAGGGGACGGGCAGCCCCAGCATTTT.

The chain links TRBV5-1 to TRBJ1-1; D remains unclear. This CDR3 contains 12 residues. V lost 3 bases to trimming and J lost 6 bases, with 9 bases between them. In germline, CDR1 is SGHRS, CDR2 YFSETQ. The CDR3 coding sequence is TGCGCCAGCAGCTCAGAGGGCCCTGAAGCTTTCTTT. This translates into CASSSEGPEAFF. The whole variable domain, remainder taken from reference TRBV5-1 and TRBJ1-1, is KAGVTQTPRYLIKTRGQQVTLSCSPISGHRSVSWYQQTPGQGLQFLFEYFSETQRNKGNFPGRFSGRQFSNSRSEMNVSTLELGDSALYLCASSSEGPEAFFGQGTRLTVV.

The genes are TRBV28 and TRBJ2-5, with D possibly TRBD1 on 6 matching bases. The CDR3 is 16 amino acids. CDR1 is MDHEN, CDR2 SYDVKM, per germline. Trimming stripped 2 bases from V and 4 bases from J, with 17 bases between. CDR3 in amino acids: CASSLGGRGYRETQYF. In DNA, the CDR3 is TGTGCCAGCAGTTTAGGAGGCAGGGGTTATCGAGAGACCCAGTACTTC. Full variable domain (outside the CDR3, taken from reference TRBV28 and TRBJ2-5): DVKVTQSSRYLVKRTGEKVFLECVQDMDHENMFWYRQDPGLGLRLIYFSYDVKMKEKGDIPEGYSVSREKKERFSLILESASTNQTSMYLCASSLGGRGYRETQYFGPGTRLLVL.

The V gene is TRBV11-1, the J gene TRBJ2-5; D perhaps matches TRBD2 (6 bases). V lost 0 bases and J 5 bases, leaving 10 bases between the germline ends. The CDR3 sequence is 14 residues long. Per germline, CDR1 SGHAT and CDR2 FQDESV (reference sequence). The CDR3 region is CASSLASGRETQYF. DNA for the CDR3: TGTGCCAGCAGCTTAGCATCAGGGAGGGAGACCCAGTACTTC.

V gene TRBV3-1 (or the pseudogene TRBV3-2) combines with J gene TRBJ2-2, with TRBD1 matching 7 bases. V shed 2 bases, J shed 1 base, and the junction held 1 base outside the gene matches. The CDR3 extends over 15 amino acids. CDR1 and CDR2 (germline): LGHDT, YNNKEL (reference sequence). The CDR3 loop is CASSQNRGNTGELFF. DNA for the CDR3: TGTGCCAGCAGCCAAAACAGGGGGAACACCGGGGAGCTGTTTTTT.

The V and J genes are TRBV7-3 and TRBJ2-2, with 12 bases fitting TRBD2. Germline loops: CDR1 SGHTA, CDR2 FQGTGA. J gave up 2 bases and V 2 bases, and 6 bases lay outside the gene matches. The CDR3 has 18 amino acids. The CDR3, as DNA: TGTGCCAGCAGCTTATTCCTAGCGGGAGGGCCTAACACCGGGGAGCTGTTTTTT. Its protein is CASSLFLAGGPNTGELFF.

This chain connects TRBV19 to TRBJ2-5; D might be TRBD2 (5 bases). This CDR3 is built from 14 residues. Germline V gene lookup returns CDR1 LNHDA and CDR2 SQIVND (reference sequence). V gave up 6 bases and J gave up 2 bases, with 13 bases separating them. CDR3 protein: CASRQLGSQETQYF. In DNA, the CDR3 is TGTGCCAGTAGACAACTAGGGTCGCAAGAGACCCAGTACTTC.

The CDR3 DNA sequence: TGTGCCAGCAGCCAAGGGAGGTCGAAAGAGGAAGCTTTCTTT. Residues: CASSQGRSKEEAFF. This chain links TRBV4-2 with TRBJ1-1; D is ambiguous. V dropped 1 base and J dropped 8 bases, with 14 bases sitting between them. This CDR3 contains 14 residues. CDR1 is LGHNA and CDR2 is YNFKEQ in the germline V gene.

This rearrangement joins TRBV7-9 to TRBJ2-5; 8 bases map to TRBD1. After removal of 1 base from V and 2 bases from J, the junction contained 3 bases not matched to a gene. CDR1 is SEHNR and CDR2 is FQNEAQ in the germline V gene (reference sequence). CDR3 size: 15 residues. The CDR3 is CASSLGRGLQETQYF. CDR3 in DNA: TGTGCCAGCAGCTTAGGCAGGGGGCTTCAAGAGACCCAGTACTTC.

The chain couples TRBV5-4 to TRBJ2-2; a weak D match, TRBD2 (5 bases). Trimming removed 0 bases from V and 6 bases from J, with 12 bases in between. Germline CDR1 reads SGHNT; CDR2 reads YYREEE (reference sequence). The CDR3 length is 15 residues. The CDR3 spells CASSLAPGGSGELFF. The CDR3 bases are TGTGCCAGCAGCTTGGCCCCCGGAGGCTCCGGGGAGCTGTTTTTT.

The rearrangement uses TRBV10-1 and TRBJ1-5; TRBD1 agrees at 7 bases. CDR3 length: 19 amino acids. Germline assignment: CDR1 WNHNN and CDR2 SYGVQD (reference sequence). V shed 2 bases, J shed 4 bases, and the junction held 17 bases outside the gene matches. DNA for the CDR3: TGCGCCAGCAGTGAGGGTCACCCATCACAGGGGCGCCATAATCAGCCCCAGCATTTT. It translates to CASSEGHPSQGRHNQPQHF.

V usage is TRBV6-2 or TRBV6-3 and J usage is TRBJ2-6, with D perhaps TRBD1 (5 bases). The ends were cut back, 5 bases at V and 0 bases at J, with 11 bases in the middle. CDR3 length: 16 amino acids. Germline assignment: CDR1 MNHEY and CDR2 SVGEGT. The CDR3 nucleotides read TGTGCCAGCAGTGACCCGACAGTCTCTGGGGCCAACGTCCTGACTTTC. Its protein is CASSDPTVSGANVLTF.

The V and J genes are TRBV18 and TRBJ2-3, with 14 bases lining up with TRBD2. The CDR3 covers 18 residues. J gave up 9 bases and V 2 bases, and 13 bases lay outside the gene matches. Germline V gene lookup returns CDR1 KGHSH and CDR2 LQKENI. Here the CDR3 reads CASSPVLGLAGVAETQYF. CDR3 sequence (DNA): TGTGCCAGCTCACCAGTTTTGGGACTAGCGGGGGTCGCGGAGACGCAGTATTTT.

This clone was recorded a few times. The chain carries TRBV6-5 and TRBJ1-6, with a tentative D call TRBD1 (5 bases). The CDR3 has 15 residues. Germline assignment: CDR1 MNHEY and CDR2 SVGAGI. Between the trimmed V and J ends, which lost 5 bases and 8 bases, there was a span of 16 bases. CDR3 loop: CASSPRALGDSPLHF. For the CDR3, the DNA is TGTGCCAGCAGTCCCCGCGCCCTAGGGGATTCACCCCTCCACTTT.